Each of the 22 T cell receptor beta chains below was sequenced from the same sample in a study of cytomegalovirus exposure and HLA in healthy donors. The PCR ran on 60 Vbeta and 13 Jbeta primers. The assay was immunoSEQ multiplex PCR, and TCRdb's table has in-frame clones only and misses some. The sample holds about 160,000 clones, 60% to 85% seen once. Sequenced: PBMCs. These receptors all come from a man in his fifties or sixties in good health and CMV-seropositive.

This clone was found once. The V call is TRBV19, the J call TRBJ1-2; tentative D call: TRBD1 (5 bases). The V gene lost 6 bases and the J gene lost 2 bases, with 10 bases spanning the gap. CDR3 size: 13 residues. Germline V gene lookup returns CDR1 LNHDA and CDR2 SQIVND (reference sequence). CDR3 sequence: CASSLQENYGYTF. The CDR3 nucleotides read TGTGCCAGTAGCCTACAGGAAAACTATGGCTACACCTTC.

The chain uses TRBV2 and TRBJ2-5, with 7 bases identical to TRBD2. CDR3 length equals 13 residues. Germline loops: CDR1 SNHLY, CDR2 FYNNEI. The trim removed 7 bases at V and 2 bases at J, leaving 4 bases unmatched. The CDR3 DNA sequence: TGTGCCAGCAACAAGCGGGGACAAGAGACCCAGTACTTC. It translates to CASNKRGQETQYF.

The chain is built from TRBV19 and TRBJ1-2, with TRBD1 as a possible D gene (6 bases). This CDR3 is built from 14 residues. Looked up from germline, CDR1 is LNHDA and CDR2 is SQIVND (reference sequence). The V gene lost 3 bases and the J gene lost 3 bases, with 11 bases spanning the gap. CDR3 amino acids: CASSIGQTDYGYTF. The DNA for the CDR3 is TGTGCCAGTAGTATCGGACAGACTGACTATGGCTACACCTTC.

This rearrangement joins TRBV4-3 to TRBJ1-1; D perhaps matches TRBD1 (6 bases). Germline CDR1 reads LGHNA; CDR2 reads YSLEER. The CDR3 has 15 residues. Trimming took 7 bases from V and 1 from J, leaving 16 bases between them. The CDR3 DNA is TGCGCCAGCAACCTCATACAGGGCGCGAACACTGAAGCTTTCTTT. It translates to CASNLIQGANTEAFF.

The DNA for the CDR3 is TGTGCCAGCTCACCGGCACAGGGGGCTTCTCAGCCCCAGCATTTT. Protein product: CASSPAQGASQPQHF. The chain uses TRBV18 and TRBJ1-5; 9 bases match TRBD1. This CDR3 has 15 amino acids. Germline trimming cut 3 bases from V and 6 bases from J; bases unmatched to any gene: 6. In germline, CDR1 is KGHSH, CDR2 LQKENI.

This chain joins TRBV4-3 and TRBJ1-1; TRBD1 agrees at 7 bases. The CDR3 length is 15 residues. Trimming removed 1 base from V and 7 bases from J; junction bases left unmatched: 9. Germline V gene sequence: CDR1 LGHNA, CDR2 YSLEER. CDR3 nucleotides: TGCGCCAGCAGCCAAGTAGTCCAGGGGGGACGTGAAGCTTTCTTT. Amino acid sequence: CASSQVVQGGREAFF.

The rearrangement links TRBV29-1 to TRBJ1-1; D unclear. The germline V and J ends were trimmed by 3 bases and 0 bases, with 11 bases remaining between them. Germline V gives CDR1 SQVTM, CDR2 ANQGSEA. This CDR3 contains 14 residues. CDR3 sequence (DNA): TGCAGCGTTGATCCAACTGGTATGAACACTGAAGCTTTCTTT. This translates into CSVDPTGMNTEAFF.

The genes are TRBV5-4 and TRBJ2-7, with TRBD2 as a possible D gene (6 bases). Trimming pared 1 base from V and 0 bases from J, leaving 14 bases between. This CDR3 has 16 residues. Looked up from germline, CDR1 is SGHNT and CDR2 is YYREEE (reference sequence). This CDR3 reads CASSLQAGSTSYEQYF. The CDR3 DNA reads TGTGCCAGCAGCTTGCAGGCGGGGTCAACCTCCTACGAGCAGTACTTC. The variable domain in full, with the rest retrieved from reference TRBV5-4 and TRBJ2-7, is ETGVTQSPTHLIKTRGQQVTLRCSSQSGHNTVSWYQQALGQGPQFIFQYYREEENGRGNFPPRFSGLQFPNYSSELNVNALELDDSALYLCASSLQAGSTSYEQYFGPGTRLTVT.

The genes are TRBV19 and TRBJ2-5; maybe TRBD1 (5 bases). CDR3 length: 15 amino acids. Germline lookup yields CDR1 LNHDA and CDR2 SQIVND (reference sequence). Deletions cut 4 bases from V and 1 base from J, with 13 bases between. The CDR3 loop reads CASSKFQGSQETQYF. The CDR3 nucleotides read TGTGCCAGTAGTAAATTTCAGGGCTCCCAAGAGACCCAGTACTTC. The full variable domain, its missing parts supplied by reference TRBV19 and TRBJ2-5, is DGGITQSPKYLFRKEGQNVTLSCEQNLNHDAMYWYRQDPGQGLRLIYYSQIVNDFQKGDIAEGYSVSREKKESFPLTVTSAQKNPTAFYLCASSKFQGSQETQYFGPGTRLLVL.

The rearrangement joins TRBV11-2 to TRBJ2-7, with D perhaps TRBD2 (5 bases). V gave up 1 base and J gave up 2 bases, with 12 bases separating them. Germline lookup yields CDR1 SGHAT and CDR2 FQNNGV. This CDR3 has 15 residues. The CDR3 DNA sequence: TGTGCCAGCAGCTTAGGGGTAGGGAGCACCTACGAGCAGTACTTC. Its translation: CASSLGVGSTYEQYF. Complete variable domain (other parts from reference TRBV11-2 and TRBJ2-7): EAGVAQSPRYKIIEKRQSVAFWCNPISGHATLYWYQQILGQGPKLLIQFQNNGVVDDSQLPKDRFSAERLKGVDSTLKIQPAKLEDSAVYLCASSLGVGSTYEQYFGPGTRLTVT.

This clone was detected only a few times. The V and J genes are TRBV25-1 and TRBJ2-2; TRBD2 matches 13 bases. Unmatched junction bases numbered 13, after V lost 11 bases and J lost 1 base. This CDR3 is built from 18 residues. The germline CDR1 and CDR2 sequences are MGHDK and SYGVNS. In nucleotides, the CDR3 is TGTGCCCCCGTTCCGCCACTAGCGGGGGGGGAGAACACCGGGGAGCTGTTTTTT. This encodes CAPVPPLAGGENTGELFF.

The chain has TRBV12-5 and TRBJ2-3, with D perhaps TRBD2 (6 bases). This CDR3 is 15 amino acids long. V shed 6 bases and J shed 0 bases, with 13 bases lying between them. Germline-derived CDR1 and CDR2 are LGHNT and FRNRAP. The DNA of the CDR3 is TGTGCTAGTGGGCCAAAACTAGCTAGCACAGATACGCAGTATTTT. Translation: CASGPKLASTDTQYF.

The CDR3 sequence is CASSPYYSGANVLTF. In DNA, the CDR3 is TGTGCCAGCAGCCCCTACTACTCTGGGGCCAACGTCCTGACTTTC. J is TRBJ2-6 and V is TRBV14; D remains ambiguous. The ends were cut back, 4 bases at V and 0 bases at J, with 7 bases in the middle. The germline V gene has CDR1 SGHDN and CDR2 FVKESK. The CDR3 sequence is 15 residues long.

The V gene is TRBV7-2, the J gene TRBJ2-1; D uncertain. The ends were cut back, 5 bases at V and 7 bases at J, with 9 bases in the middle. CDR1 SGHTA and CDR2 FQGNSA come from the germline V gene. CDR3 size: 12 residues. The CDR3, as DNA: TGTGCCAGCAGCAAGGAGATAAATGAGCAGTTCTTC. It specifies CASSKEINEQFF.

The rearrangement uses TRBV6-5 and TRBJ2-5; TRBD1 aligns across 9 bases. The V and J ends lost 7 bases and 5 bases, in that order; junction bases with no gene match: 8. Germline CDR1 and CDR2: MNHEY and SVGAGI. The CDR3 is made up of 14 amino acids. In DNA form, the CDR3 reads TGTGCCAGCACCTTCCTCACAGGGGGCGAGACCCAGTACTTC. Translated, it gives CASTFLTGGETQYF.

V usage is TRBV11-2 and J usage is TRBJ2-5, with 11 bases lining up with TRBD2. The J call may not be correct, given that the DNA end is closer to TRBJ2-7. The CDR3 runs to 19 residues. Germline loops: CDR1 SGHAT, CDR2 FQNNGV. CDR3 DNA sequence: TGTGCCAGCAGCTTAGCCCGACGCACTAGCGGGGGTGCCCCCTACGAGCAGTACTTC. Protein: CASSLARRTSGGAPYEQYF.

V usage is TRBV5-1 and J usage is TRBJ2-7; the D gene is possibly TRBD1 (6 bases). In germline, CDR1 is SGHRS, CDR2 YFSETQ. The CDR3 runs 15 residues. Trimming stripped 2 bases from V and 1 base from J, with 13 bases between. CDR3 residues: CASSLQGPGSYEQYF. The CDR3 region has the DNA TGCGCCAGCAGCTTACAGGGACCGGGTTCCTACGAGCAGTACTTC.

This chain uses TRBV7-2 with TRBJ1-2; D gene unclear. Germline-derived CDR1 and CDR2 are SGHTA and FQGNSA. This CDR3 is built from 13 residues. V was clipped by 5 bases and J by 4 bases, with 11 bases between them. DNA for the CDR3: TGTGCCAGCAGCACAGATTACATCTATGGCTACACCTTC. It translates to CASSTDYIYGYTF.

The genes are TRBV4-3 and TRBJ2-1; 8 bases match TRBD2. There are 16 residues in the CDR3. CDR1 and CDR2 from the germline V gene are LGHNA and YSLEER. Unmatched junction bases numbered 7, after V lost 3 bases and J lost 3 bases. In nucleotides, the CDR3 is TGCGCCAGCAGCCAGTCAAGCGGGGGACACTACAATGAGCAGTTCTTC. Amino acids: CASSQSSGGHYNEQFF.

This chain uses TRBV27 with TRBJ2-5, with TRBD2 identical over 8 bases. The CDR3 is 13 residues long. Germline trimming cut 4 bases from V and 11 bases from J; bases unmatched to any gene: 9. Per the germline V gene, CDR1 is MNHEY and CDR2 is SMNVEV (reference sequence). CDR3 in DNA: TGTGCCAGCAGTTCGACCGGGACTAGAGAGCAGTACTTC. Its protein product is CASSSTGTREQYF.

This chain connects TRBV9 to TRBJ2-5; D might be TRBD1 (6 bases). Trimming cost V 2 bases and J 2 bases, with 16 bases left between them. In germline, CDR1 is SGDLS, CDR2 YYNGEE. This CDR3 comprises 16 residues. The CDR3 DNA sequence: TGTGCCAGCAGCGTGGGGGACAAGGTTTGGCAAGAGACCCAGTACTTC. Protein: CASSVGDKVWQETQYF.

This clone appeared a few times. This CDR3 is CASSADSRQPQHF. Here the CDR3 DNA reads TGTGCCAGCAGCGCGGACAGTCGACAGCCCCAGCATTTT. The V and J genes are TRBV7-7 and TRBJ1-5; D is possibly TRBD1 (6 bases). The CDR3 loop spans 13 amino acids. Trimming removed 5 bases from V and 7 bases from J, with 12 bases in between. In germline, CDR1 is SSHAT, CDR2 FNYEAQ (reference sequence).